A selection of T cell receptor beta chains follows, all from one sample in a study of control samples from healthy donors and cancer patients. TCRdb's table, derived via immunoSEQ multiplex PCR, lists solely in-frame clones and lacks some. This table has some 30,000 clones, 90% to 95% appearing once. The material sequenced was PBMCs. These TCRs come from a man aged 50 or older with lung cancer. CDR3s include the opening cysteine and the closing phenylalanine or tryptophan. D genes are given only for firm matches. Clone size is stated in some rows and not others, as once, few, many or a class when expanded.

j_call,v_call,d_call,clone_size,cdr3_nt,cdr3_aa
TRBJ2-2,TRBV7-2,TRBD1,once,TGTGCCAGCAGCTCACAGGGGCCCACCGGGGAGCTGTTTTTT,CASSSQGPTGELFF
TRBJ2-3,TRBV5-1,TRBD1,.,TGCGCCAGCAGCAACGCCGGGACAGGGGGCACAGATACGCAGTATTTT,CASSNAGTGGTDTQYF
TRBJ1-2,TRBV28,.,.,TGTGCCAGCAGTAGTGGAAACTATGGCTACACCTTC,CASSSGNYGYTF
TRBJ1-5,TRBV4-3,.,.,TGCGCCAGCAGCCAAGATTCAGGATTGAGCAATCAGCCCCAGCATTTT,CASSQDSGLSNQPQHF
TRBJ2-3,TRBV7-3,TRBD2,.,TGTGCCAGCAGCCTTCGACTAGCGGGGGGGCCCACAGATACGCAGTATTTT,CASSLRLAGGPTDTQYF
TRBJ2-2,TRBV15,TRBD2,.,TGTGCCACCAGCAGGCCAGCCCTAGCGGGGAGAACCGGGGAGCTGTTTTTT,CATSRPALAGRTGELFF
TRBJ1-1,TRBV24-1,.,.,TGTGCCACCAGTGGGACAGTAAACACTGAAGCTTTCTTT,CATSGTVNTEAFF
TRBJ2-2,TRBV6-6,.,.,TGTGCCAGCAGCCTCCAATCCGTCGGGACCGGGGAGCTGTTTTTT,CASSLQSVGTGELFF
TRBJ1-1,TRBV12-5,.,.,TGTGCTAGTGGTTCTCGACAGGCGGGCACTGAAGCTTTCTTT,CASGSRQAGTEAFF
TRBJ2-7,TRBV6-5,TRBD1,.,TGTGCCATCCGGGACAGGGCCTCCTACGAGCAGTACTTC,CAIRDRASYEQYF
TRBJ1-1,TRBV6-5,TRBD1,once,TGTGCCACCGGACAGGGAATGAACACTGAAGCTTTCTTT,CATGQGMNTEAFF
TRBJ2-7,TRBV24-1,.,.,TGTGCCACCAGTGCCCGCGAATCGGAGGCAGGGCCCTACGAGCAGTACTTC,CATSARESEAGPYEQYF
TRBJ2-2,TRBV3-1/TRBV3-2,.,.,TGTGCCAGCAGCCAAGATCGGGCCAGGGGGGACACCGGGGAGCTGTTTTTT,CASSQDRARGDTGELFF
TRBJ1-6,TRBV19,TRBD1,.,TGTGCCAGTAGCGACCTTATAAGAACAGGGGGGACCTATAATTCACCCCTCCACTTT,CASSDLIRTGGTYNSPLHF
TRBJ2-1,TRBV21-1,.,.,TGTGCCAGCAGCAAAAGGGTAAGCGGGGGTCACACTGAGCAGTTCTTC,CASSKRVSGGHTEQFF
TRBJ1-4,TRBV19,TRBD1,.,TGTGCCAGTAGTAGGACAGGGGGAGATGAAAAACTGTTTTTT,CASSRTGGDEKLFF
TRBJ2-7,TRBV20-1,.,.,TGCAGTGCTAGGGCGTCCGGAGAGCAGTACTTC,CSARASGEQYF
TRBJ2-7,TRBV18,.,.,TGTGCCAGCTCACCGGGAACCGGCGCTTTATGGGACTACGAGCAGTACTTC,CASSPGTGALWDYEQYF
TRBJ2-2,TRBV4-3,.,.,TGCGCCAGCAGCCCCACAGGGTGGGACACCGGGGAGCTGTTTTTT,CASSPTGWDTGELFF
TRBJ1-1,TRBV12-3/TRBV12-4,.,.,TGTGCCAGCAGCGGACGGGTGAACACTGAAGCTTTCTTT,CASSGRVNTEAFF
TRBJ2-3,TRBV6-2/TRBV6-3,TRBD2,once,TGTGCCAGCAGCCCTTCTGAGGCGGGGGGGCTGGATACGCAGTATTTT,CASSPSEAGGLDTQYF
TRBJ2-7,TRBV11-1,.,.,TGTGCCAGCAGCGGACGAGTTAGAGTTTCCCACGAGCAGTACTTC,CASSGRVRVSHEQYF
TRBJ2-3,TRBV9,TRBD2,.,TGTGCCAGCAGCGTAAGGGGCGGGGGTGCTAGCACAGATACGCAGTATTTT,CASSVRGGGASTDTQYF
TRBJ1-2,TRBV29-1,TRBD1,.,TGCAGCGTAGCTACAGGGGTCTATGGCTACACCTTC,CSVATGVYGYTF
TRBJ2-5,TRBV19,.,.,TGTGCCAGTAGTATAGGTCGGGGGCGAGAGACCCAGTACTTC,CASSIGRGRETQYF
TRBJ2-7,TRBV7-3,TRBD2,.,TGTGCCAGCAGCTTACTGGGGGCGGGGGGCTACGAGCAGTACTTC,CASSLLGAGGYEQYF
TRBJ1-2,TRBV19,.,.,TGTGCCAGTAACCCGGACCGGGGGCTTAACTATGGCTACACCTTC,CASNPDRGLNYGYTF
TRBJ2-2,TRBV14,.,.,TGTGCCAGCAGCCAAATCGCAGCCGGGGAGCTGTTTTTT,CASSQIAAGELFF
TRBJ1-1,TRBV6-6,.,.,TGTGCCAGCAGTTGGGGACAGAACACTGAAGCTTTCTTT,CASSWGQNTEAFF
TRBJ1-1,TRBV7-8,.,.,TGTGCCAGCAGCCCAAGAGTGAACACTGAAGCTTTCTTT,CASSPRVNTEAFF
TRBJ1-4,TRBV4-3,.,.,TGCGCCAGCAGCCAAGATGGCAGCTCTACTGAAAAACTGTTTTTT,CASSQDGSSTEKLFF
TRBJ1-1,TRBV7-8,.,once,TGTGCCAGCAGCCTGGACAGAATGAACACTGAAGCTTTCTTT,CASSLDRMNTEAFF
TRBJ2-5,TRBV7-2,TRBD1,once,TGTGCCAGCAAACCGACCGGGACAGGAAGCCAAGAGACCCAGTACTTC,CASKPTGTGSQETQYF
TRBJ1-4,TRBV28,TRBD1,.,TGTGCCAGCAGTCCAAGACAGGGGGCGCGTCCTAATGAAAAACTGTTTTTT,CASSPRQGARPNEKLFF
TRBJ1-3,TRBV3-1/TRBV3-2,.,.,TGTGCCAGCAGCCAAATGACTAGCTCTGGAAACACCATATATTTT,CASSQMTSSGNTIYF
TRBJ1-6,TRBV27,TRBD1,.,TGTGCCAGCAGAGGAGGGACAGGGGGTTCCCATAATTCACCCCTCCACTTT,CASRGGTGGSHNSPLHF
TRBJ2-3,TRBV7-9,TRBD1,.,TGTGCCAGCAGCTCGTGGACAGGGGGCTCGGATACGCAGTATTTT,CASSSWTGGSDTQYF
TRBJ1-1,TRBV27,.,.,TGTGCCAGCAGAATACAGGGTACGAACACTGAAGCTTTCTTT,CASRIQGTNTEAFF
TRBJ2-3,TRBV6-1,.,.,TGTGCCAGCAGTGAGAGCTCGCGCACAGATACGCAGTATTTT,CASSESSRTDTQYF
TRBJ1-5,TRBV7-2,.,.,TGTGCCAGCAGCTTAGCATCGCAAAGCTCCAATCAGCCCCAGCATTTT,CASSLASQSSNQPQHF
TRBJ2-1,TRBV29-1,.,medium-sized,TGCAGCGCCGTGGGATGGGCGGATTCTTACAATGAGCAGTTCTTC,CSAVGWADSYNEQFF
TRBJ1-1,TRBV28,TRBD1,few,TGTGCCAGCACCCGAGCCCAGGGGGTCATGAACACTGAAGCTTTCTTT,CASTRAQGVMNTEAFF
TRBJ1-6,TRBV3-1/TRBV3-2,.,.,TGTGCCAGCAGCCAAGCAGGGCCAGAAAATAATTCACCCCTCCACTTT,CASSQAGPENNSPLHF
TRBJ1-5,TRBV7-2,TRBD1,.,TGTGCCAGCAGTCCCGGGACAGTGGGACAGCCCCAGCATTTT,CASSPGTVGQPQHF
TRBJ2-7,TRBV11-2,TRBD2,.,TGTGCCAGCGGACTAGCGCGACACTACGAGCAGTACTTC,CASGLARHYEQYF
TRBJ1-6,TRBV6-5,TRBD1,.,TGTGCCAGCAGTCCGCGACAGGGGACGAATTCACCCCTCCACTTT,CASSPRQGTNSPLHF
TRBJ2-5,TRBV6-5,.,.,TGTGCCAGCAGTTACTTCGGGGAGACCCAGTACTTC,CASSYFGETQYF
TRBJ2-2,TRBV5-1,.,.,TGCGCCAGCAGCCCCGCCCGGGGGGCAGGCACCGGGGAGCTGTTTTTT,CASSPARGAGTGELFF
TRBJ2-4,TRBV19,.,.,TGTGCCAGTAGTATTAGGTTTTCGGGGCTACTCGACATTCAGTACTTC,CASSIRFSGLLDIQYF
TRBJ1-1,TRBV5-1,.,.,TGCGCCAGCAGCTTCAGGGACACTGAAGCTTTCTTT,CASSFRDTEAFF
TRBJ1-1,TRBV6-5,TRBD1,.,TGTGCCAGCAGTCTGACAGGGGCCGACACTGAAGCTTTCTTT,CASSLTGADTEAFF
TRBJ1-5,TRBV4-1,.,.,TGCGCCAGCAGCCAGATGGGGGGACCAGGTAATAGCCAGCCCCAGCATTTT,CASSQMGGPGNSQPQHF